Shown below are 31 T cell receptor beta chains from a single sample sequenced in a study of cytomegalovirus exposure and HLA in healthy donors. Primers included in the PCR were 60 Vbeta and 13 Jbeta primers. The table came from immunoSEQ multiplex PCR; TCRdb's copy has only in-frame clones and leaves some out. This sample has some 190,000 clones, with roughly 82% found just once. The sequencing sample was made of PBMCs. Source of these receptors: a man aged 35 to 55 in good health and CMV-seronegative.

The chain links TRBV30 to TRBJ2-1; 13 bases are shared with TRBD2. The CDR3 totals 16 residues. J gave up 7 bases and V 7 bases, and 13 bases lay outside the gene matches. Per germline, CDR1 GTSNPN and CDR2 SVGIG (reference sequence). CDR3 protein: CASTRSTSGRGNEQFF. Here the CDR3 DNA reads TGTGCCTCGACTCGCTCCACTAGCGGGAGGGGGAATGAGCAGTTCTTC.

The V gene is TRBV25-1, the J gene TRBJ2-1; 9 bases are shared with TRBD2. Germline values: CDR1 MGHDK, CDR2 SYGVNS. After removal of 2 bases from V and 6 bases from J, the junction contained 5 bases not matched to a gene. The CDR3 has 15 residues. Here the CDR3 DNA reads TGTGCCAGCAGTGAAGGCGGGGGGGCTGGCAATGAGCAGTTCTTC. This sequence encodes CASSEGGGAGNEQFF.

The chain is built from TRBV6-4 and TRBJ1-6, with a weak D call TRBD1 (5 bases). The germline V and J ends were trimmed by 5 bases and 10 bases, with 15 bases remaining between them. This CDR3 comprises 14 residues. The germline gives CDR1 MRHNA, CDR2 SNTAGT. CDR3 in DNA: TGTGCCAGCAGTCTTCGCCAGGGAGGATCACCCCTCCACTTT. Amino acids: CASSLRQGGSPLHF.

The rearrangement joins TRBV5-1 to TRBJ2-5; 7 nucleotides align to TRBD1. The germline V gene encodes CDR1 SGHRS and CDR2 YFSETQ. The CDR3 sequence is 14 residues long. The junction had 5 bases not matched to a gene; V was cut back by 4 bases and J by 2 bases. The CDR3 protein is CASSRDREQETQYF. CDR3 in DNA: TGCGCCAGCAGCCGGGACAGAGAGCAAGAGACCCAGTACTTC.

The genes are TRBV5-1 and TRBJ2-1; 8 nucleotides line up with TRBD2. The germline CDR1 and CDR2 sequences are SGHRS and YFSETQ. V trimming: 6 bases; J trimming: 5 bases; junction bases outside the gene matches: 7. CDR3 length equals 14 residues. DNA for the CDR3: TGCGCCAGCACCCTGAGCGGGAGCAACAATGAGCAGTTCTTC. This gives the protein CASTLSGSNNEQFF.

This chain joins TRBV7-2 and TRBJ2-1; TRBD2 agrees at 9 bases. CDR1 is SGHTA and CDR2 is FQGNSA in the germline V gene. The CDR3 consists of 14 residues. Trimming at V came to 3 bases and at J to 10 bases, leaving 7 bases not matched to a gene. CDR3 in amino acids: CASSLAGGSGEQFF. In DNA, the CDR3 is TGTGCCAGCAGCTTGGCGGGAGGGTCGGGGGAGCAGTTCTTC.

This chain uses TRBV11-2 with TRBJ1-1; D perhaps matches TRBD1 (5 bases). Germline-derived CDR1 and CDR2 are SGHAT and FQNNGV. Trimming left V 6 bases short and J 1 base short, with 6 bases between. This CDR3 has 12 residues. The CDR3 region has the DNA TGTGCCAGCAGTAGGGGGAACACTGAAGCTTTCTTT. It encodes CASSRGNTEAFF. Looking up the rest from reference TRBV11-2 and TRBJ1-1 gives the full variable domain: EAGVAQSPRYKIIEKRQSVAFWCNPISGHATLYWYQQILGQGPKLLIQFQNNGVVDDSQLPKDRFSAERLKGVDSTLKIQPAKLEDSAVYLCASSRGNTEAFFGQGTRLTVV.

The V call is TRBV30, the J call TRBJ1-5; TRBD1 aligns across 7 bases. V lost 4 bases, J lost 4 bases, and 4 bases stayed unmatched. CDR3 size: 13 residues. CDR1 and CDR2 from the germline V gene are GTSNPN and SVGIG (reference sequence). The CDR3 DNA reads as TGTGCCTGGACTACACAGGGGAATCAGCCCCAGCATTTT. Translated: CAWTTQGNQPQHF.

This chain joins TRBV2 and TRBJ2-7; 8 nucleotides align to TRBD1. Germline assignment: CDR1 SNHLY and CDR2 FYNNEI. With 0 bases clipped from V and 2 bases from J, the junction kept 3 bases outside the gene matches. The CDR3 has 15 residues. The CDR3 sequence: CASSEAGTGTYEQYF. The CDR3 bases are TGTGCCAGCAGTGAAGCCGGGACAGGAACCTACGAGCAGTACTTC.

The rearrangement links TRBV9 to TRBJ2-7, with 7 bases identical to TRBD2. CDR1 is SGDLS, CDR2 YYNGEE, per germline. The junction had 4 bases not matched to a gene; V was cut back by 0 bases and J by 1 base. The length of the CDR3 is 15 residues. CDR3 sequence reads: CASSVGASGSYEQYF. The CDR3 DNA sequence: TGTGCCAGCAGCGTAGGGGCTAGCGGTTCCTACGAGCAGTACTTC. The variable domain in full, with the rest retrieved from reference TRBV9 and TRBJ2-7, is DSGVTQTPKHLITATGQRVTLRCSPRSGDLSVYWYQQSLDQGLQFLIQYYNGEERAKGNILERFSAQQFPDLHSELNLSSLELGDSALYFCASSVGASGSYEQYFGPGTRLTVT.

Only one count was recorded for this clone. Different DNA sequences within this sample yield the same CDR3. The chain is built from TRBV18 and TRBJ1-5, with D tentatively TRBD1 (6 bases). CDR3 size: 15 residues. The V end was cut by 0 bases, the J end by 4 bases, with 10 bases between. Germline-derived CDR1 and CDR2 are KGHSH and LQKENI. The chain's CDR3 is CASSPPGHTNQPQHF. CDR3 nucleotide sequence: TGTGCCAGCTCACCACCGGGACATACGAATCAGCCCCAGCATTTT.

V and J are TRBV7-9 and TRBJ1-2; 7 bases fit TRBD1. The ends lost 5 bases at V and 0 bases at J; junction bases unmatched: 12. Germline CDR1 and CDR2: SEHNR and FQNEAQ (reference sequence). The CDR3 runs 17 residues. The CDR3 nucleotides read TGTGCCAGCAGCCACCAGGGACAGCCGACCTCTAACTATGGCTACACCTTC. It specifies CASSHQGQPTSNYGYTF. Complete variable domain (other parts from reference TRBV7-9 and TRBJ1-2): DTGVSQNPRHKITKRGQNVTFRCDPISEHNRLYWYRQTLGQGPEFLTYFQNEAQLEKSRLLSDRFSAERPKGSFSTLEIQRTEQGDSAMYLCASSHQGQPTSNYGYTFGSGTRLTVV.

This clone has a handful of counts. The chain has TRBV18 and TRBJ2-3, with D unclear. CDR3 length: 13 amino acids. Germline loops: CDR1 KGHSH, CDR2 LQKENI. Deletions cut 2 bases from V and 4 bases from J, with 7 bases between. The DNA of the CDR3 is TGTGCCAGCTCACCAGCTAGTTCAGATACGCAGTATTTT. Its translation: CASSPASSDTQYF.

V is TRBV28 and J is TRBJ2-6; D not certain. Trimming left V 5 bases short and J 1 base short, with 6 bases between. Per germline, CDR1 MDHEN and CDR2 SYDVKM. This CDR3 has 14 residues. The chain's CDR3 is CASSLTSGANVLTF. For the CDR3, the DNA is TGTGCCAGCAGTCTCACTTCTGGGGCCAACGTCCTGACTTTC.

This chain connects TRBV5-6 to TRBJ2-7; tentative D call: TRBD1 (6 bases). Trimming shortened V by 0 bases and J by 2 bases, and 18 bases separated the two germline ends. Germline V gene sequence: CDR1 SGHDT, CDR2 YYEEEE. The CDR3 runs 17 residues. CDR3 sequence (DNA): TGTGCCAGCAGCTTGGGCCCGGGGACAACTTCAACCTACGAGCAGTACTTC. Translated: CASSLGPGTTSTYEQYF.

This clone has just a few counts. The rearrangement links TRBV2 to TRBJ1-1; D is ambiguous. The V and J ends lost 6 bases and 5 bases respectively, with 13 bases between them. The CDR3 runs 13 residues. The germline V gene encodes CDR1 SNHLY and CDR2 FYNNEI. The CDR3 region has the DNA TGTGCCAGCAGAGACTTTTTTCCGACTGAAGCTTTCTTT. This sequence encodes CASRDFFPTEAFF.

The J gene is TRBJ2-7, the V gene TRBV6-5; 8 positions match TRBD2. Germline-derived CDR1 and CDR2 are MNHEY and SVGAGI. The CDR3 extends over 15 amino acids. J was trimmed by 3 bases and V by 4 bases; bases with no gene match: 8. Here the CDR3 DNA reads TGTGCCAGCAGTTCCTCCCACGGGGGGGGCTACGAGCAGTACTTC. It yields the protein CASSSSHGGGYEQYF.

This chain uses TRBV27 with TRBJ2-7; 16 nucleotides align to TRBD2. CDR1 and CDR2 (germline): MNHEY, SMNVEV (reference sequence). J lost 2 bases, V lost 5 bases, and 3 bases had no gene match. The CDR3 spans 16 residues. This chain's CDR3 is CASSPGTSGRAYEQYF. The CDR3 DNA is TGTGCCAGCAGTCCCGGGACTAGCGGGAGGGCCTACGAGCAGTACTTC.

V usage is TRBV11-2 and J usage is TRBJ2-5, with D perhaps TRBD2 (6 bases). The V gene lost 0 bases and the J gene lost 4 bases, with 12 bases spanning the gap. CDR1 and CDR2 from the germline V gene are SGHAT and FQNNGV. This CDR3 has 15 residues. The CDR3 spells CASSLEGGKGETQYF. The CDR3 DNA follows: TGTGCCAGCAGCTTAGAAGGCGGGAAGGGAGAGACCCAGTACTTC.

The chain uses TRBV18 and TRBJ1-2; TRBD1 is a possible D gene (6 bases). In germline, CDR1 is KGHSH, CDR2 LQKENI. The CDR3 is 14 amino acids. V dropped 2 bases and J dropped 6 bases, with 13 bases sitting between them. The CDR3 sequence: CASSPGGRLDGYTF. The DNA for the CDR3 is TGTGCCAGCTCACCAGGGGGCAGGCTGGATGGCTACACCTTC.

The rearrangement joins TRBV27 to TRBJ2-2; TRBD2 aligns across 9 bases. J gave up 7 bases and V 2 bases, and 23 bases lay outside the gene matches. This CDR3 spans 21 amino acids. CDR1 is MNHEY, CDR2 SMNVEV, per germline (reference sequence). The CDR3 DNA is TGTGCCAGCAGTTTAACAGAGGGCAGGGGCTGGGCGGGGGGGCAAGACGGGGAGCTGTTTTTT. Its translation is CASSLTEGRGWAGGQDGELFF.

The rearrangement joins TRBV19 to TRBJ2-1; 9 bases line up with TRBD1. The CDR3 covers 15 residues. Germline lookup yields CDR1 LNHDA and CDR2 SQIVND (reference sequence). V gave up 5 bases and J gave up 3 bases; unmatched junction bases: 5. CDR3 amino acids: CASSPDRGNYNEQFF. Written as DNA, the CDR3 is TGTGCCAGTAGTCCCGACAGGGGGAACTACAATGAGCAGTTCTTC.

This clone was picked up a small number of times. Other nucleotide sequences from this sample produce the same CDR3. The V gene is TRBV28, the J gene TRBJ1-1; D remains ambiguous. The CDR3 has 12 amino acids. V was pared by 3 bases and J by 5 bases, with 7 bases between. The germline gives CDR1 MDHEN, CDR2 SYDVKM. The CDR3 sequence: CASSFLRTEAFF. CDR3 coding DNA: TGTGCCAGCAGTTTTTTGAGGACTGAAGCTTTCTTT.

This sequence joins TRBV19 and TRBJ1-2, with 7 bases identical to TRBD1. V shed 6 bases, J shed 4 bases, and the junction held 8 bases outside the gene matches. The CDR3 is 14 amino acids. Germline V gene lookup returns CDR1 LNHDA and CDR2 SQIVND (reference sequence). The CDR3 region is CASRSQGDSYGYTF. Written as DNA, the CDR3 is TGTGCCAGTAGGTCCCAGGGGGACAGCTATGGCTACACCTTC.

V gene TRBV29-1 combines with J gene TRBJ2-3; TRBD2 aligns across 8 bases. CDR3 length: 13 residues. V lost 4 bases to trimming and J lost 3 bases; unmatched junction nucleotides: 3. Germline V gene data show CDR1 as SQVTM and CDR2 as ANQGSEA. CDR3 amino acids: CSVATSGTDTQYF. The CDR3 DNA sequence: TGCAGCGTTGCCACTAGCGGAACAGATACGCAGTATTTT.

The chain links TRBV11-3 to TRBJ2-7, with 10 bases identical to TRBD1. V dropped 5 bases and J dropped 9; count of bases not matched to a gene: 13. This CDR3 spans 15 amino acids. CDR1 and CDR2 (germline): SGHNT, YENEEA. CDR3 nucleotides: TGTGCCAGCAGCCGTGGACAGGGGGTTTCCTTGGGGCAGTACTTC. Protein product: CASSRGQGVSLGQYF.

The chain recombines TRBV15 with TRBJ2-2, with TRBD2 matching over 7 bases. The CDR3 is made up of 18 amino acids. CDR1 is LNHNV, CDR2 YYDKDF, per germline (reference sequence). V lost 5 bases and J lost 7; bases outside the gene matches: 19. The CDR3 DNA is TGTGCCACCAGCCCCCGTCCGGTTGGGCGGGGGTCAGGCGGGGAGCTGTTTTTT. Translation gives CATSPRPVGRGSGGELFF.

The rearrangement joins TRBV6-5 to TRBJ2-7; D is ambiguous. Trimming took off 0 bases at V and 7 bases at J, with 13 bases between the two ends. The germline V gene encodes CDR1 MNHEY and CDR2 SVGAGI. This CDR3 contains 14 residues. CDR3 sequence (DNA): TGTGCCAGCAGTTACTCGATTTCCTTAGAAGAGCAGTACTTC. This encodes CASSYSISLEEQYF.

In the case of this clone: Other nucleotide sequences in the sample specify the same CDR3. V and J are TRBV28 and TRBJ2-7, with TRBD2 as a possible D gene (6 bases). The V end lost 5 bases, the J end lost 2 bases, and 10 bases lay between the germline ends. CDR3 length: 13 amino acids. CDR1 and CDR2 (germline): MDHEN, SYDVKM. The CDR3 here is CASSTGTPYEQYF. The CDR3 bases are TGTGCCAGCAGTACCGGGACTCCCTACGAGCAGTACTTC.

The gene calls are TRBV4-2 and TRBJ1-1; D possibly corresponds to TRBD1 (5 bases). The CDR3 contains 15 residues. Per the germline V gene, CDR1 is LGHNA and CDR2 is YNFKEQ. Trimming left V 0 bases short and J 1 base short, with 9 bases between. This chain's CDR3 is CASSQDVDRNTEAFF. The CDR3 nucleotides read TGTGCCAGCAGCCAAGATGTCGACAGGAACACTGAAGCTTTCTTT.

To note about this clone: Different DNA sequences within this sample yield the same CDR3. The V call is TRBV12-5, the J call TRBJ1-2; 7 positions match TRBD1. Germline-derived CDR1 and CDR2 are LGHNT and FRNRAP. The CDR3 sequence is 14 residues long. J lost 0 bases, V lost 6 bases, and 4 bases had no gene match. The CDR3 DNA follows: TGTGCTAGTGGAGGGACAGTTACTAACTATGGCTACACCTTC. Translation: CASGGTVTNYGYTF.